These 20 T cell receptor beta chains originate from one sample sequenced in a study of glioma-infiltrating T cells. TCR alpha and beta CDR3 regions were amplified from RNA using iRepertoire nested multiplex PCR. TCRdb fed the multiplex PCR reads into MiXCR, producing one record per CDR3 protein. This sample yields tens of thousands of distinct CDR3 sequences, of which approximately 40% are seen a single time; around two fifths belongs to the top ten. The sequenced sample consisted of glioma tissue, nonneoplastic brain tissue, or PBMCs (not recorded which). These receptors originate from a human donor with low-grade glioma or glioblastoma, undergoing nonglioma brain surgery, or in good health (not recorded which).

In regard to this clonotype: Being one base from a much bigger clone, this may be a read error. CDR3 in amino acids: CASSSDRTSGGLRGNHNEQFF. CDR3 DNA: TGCGCCAGCAGCTCCGACAGGACTAGCGGGGGGTTAAGAGGGAACCACAATGAGCAGTTCTTC. The J gene is TRBJ2-1, the V gene TRBV5-1, with TRBD2 identical over 14 bases. J gave up 5 bases and V 3 bases, and 19 bases lay outside the gene matches. The CDR3 has 21 amino acids. Germline CDR1 is SGHRS and CDR2 is YFSETQ.

As concerns this clonotype: The germline gene is not matched at one end of the junction; a read error may be the cause. The chain employs TRBV5-6 and TRBJ1-4; D unclear. Germline assignment: CDR1 SGHDT and CDR2 YYEEEE. This CDR3 spans 15 amino acids. CDR3 residues: CASILYRQDNEKLFF. Here the CDR3 DNA reads TGTGCCAGCATCTTGTATCGGCAGGACAATGAAAAACTGTTTTTT.

This clonotype has a count of ten or more. The chain combines TRBV29-1 with TRBJ2-3, with TRBD1 matching 7 bases. V shed 5 bases and J 8 bases; nucleotides not matched to a gene: 7. The CDR3 totals 12 residues. Germline-derived CDR1 and CDR2 are SQVTM and ANQGSEA. The CDR3 coding sequence is TGCAGCGTTCAGGGGGTCATGGGTACGCAGTATTTT. This encodes CSVQGVMGTQYF.

This clonotype was seen repeatedly, ten times or more. The gene calls are TRBV3-1 and TRBJ2-5; unclear D gene. The germline V and J ends were trimmed by 0 bases and 0 bases, with 8 bases remaining between them. This CDR3 comprises 15 residues. The germline gives CDR1 LGHDT, CDR2 YNNKEL (reference sequence). The CDR3: CASSQDPTYQETQYF. The DNA of the CDR3 is TGTGCCAGCAGCCAAGATCCCACGTACCAAGAGACCCAGTACTTC.

Regarding this clonotype: Relative to the germline gene, one junction end is altered; a read error may explain this. V gene TRBV27 combines with J gene TRBJ2-1; 8 bases map to TRBD2. This CDR3 has 15 residues. CDR1 and CDR2 from the germline V gene are MNHEY and SMNVEV (reference sequence). DNA for the CDR3: TGTGCCAGAAGTTTATCGGGAGGGCTTTACAATGAGCAGTTATTC. Translated: CARSLSGGLYNEQLF.

V gene TRBV29-1 combines with J gene TRBJ1-4, with 8 bases lining up with TRBD1. This CDR3 is built from 13 residues. The ends lost 5 bases at V and 7 bases at J; junction bases unmatched: 6. CDR1 is SQVTM and CDR2 is ANQGSEA in the germline V gene. CDR3 DNA sequence: TGCAGCGTTTTCCAGGGGGCCAGTGAAAAACTGTTTTTT. This sequence encodes CSVFQGASEKLFF. The full variable domain, rest sourced from reference TRBV29-1 and TRBJ1-4, is SAVISQKPSRDICQRGTSLTIQCQVDSQVTMMFWYRQQPGQSLTLIATANQGSEATYESGFVIDKFPISRPNLTFSTLTVSNMSPEDSSIYLCSVFQGASEKLFFGSGTQLSVL.

The sample holds many counts of this clonotype. The V gene is TRBV7-9, the J gene TRBJ2-7; TRBD1 might be the D (5 bases). CDR3 length equals 14 residues. The germline V and J ends were trimmed by 5 bases and 0 bases, with 11 bases remaining between them. Germline CDR1 is SEHNR and CDR2 is FQNEAQ (reference sequence). CDR3 loop: CASSPYRTSYEQYF. DNA of the CDR3: TGTGCCAGCAGCCCTTACAGGACCTCCTACGAGCAGTACTTC. Full variable domain (remainder filled in from reference TRBV7-9 and TRBJ2-7): DTGVSQNPRHKITKRGQNVTFRCDPISEHNRLYWYRQTLGQGPEFLTYFQNEAQLEKSRLLSDRFSAERPKGSFSTLEIQRTEQGDSAMYLCASSPYRTSYEQYFGPGTRLTVT.

This clonotype was seen many times. The chain combines TRBV3-1 with TRBJ2-6; D is undetermined. CDR1 is LGHDT and CDR2 is YNNKEL in the germline V gene (reference sequence). The CDR3 runs 15 residues. Trimming took 3 bases from V and 0 from J, leaving 6 bases between them. Written as DNA, the CDR3 is TGTGCCAGCAGCCACTACAGCTCTGGGGCCAACGTCCTGACTTTC. Residues: CASSHYSSGANVLTF. Drawing the rest from reference TRBV3-1 and TRBJ2-6, the complete variable domain is DTAVSQTPKYLVTQMGNDKSIKCEQNLGHDTMYWYKQDSKKFLKIMFSYNNKELIINETVPNRFSPKSPDKAHLNLHINSLELGDSAVYFCASSHYSSGANVLTFGAGSRLTVL.

Ten or more counts support this clonotype. The chain uses TRBV6-2 or TRBV6-3 and TRBJ2-1; 8 positions match TRBD2. This CDR3 is built from 13 residues. Trimming removed 6 bases from V and 4 bases from J; junction bases left unmatched: 2. Germline CDR1 is MNHEY and CDR2 is SVGEGT. CDR3 sequence reads: CASSGRAYNEQFF. CDR3 nucleotide sequence: TGTGCCAGCAGCGGGAGGGCGTACAATGAGCAGTTCTTC.

J is TRBJ1-2 and V is TRBV7-9, with no clear D. In germline, CDR1 is SEHNR, CDR2 FQNEAQ (reference sequence). Trimming cost V 5 bases and J 5 bases, with 12 bases left between them. This CDR3 comprises 13 residues. The CDR3 spells CASSSAVVYGYTF. As DNA, the CDR3 is TGTGCCAGCAGCAGTGCGGTCGTATATGGCTACACCTTC.

In this sample, this clonotype turned up many times. CDR3 region: CASSHGTATGNTIYF. CDR3 bases: TGTGCCAGCAGTCATGGGACCGCTACTGGAAACACCATATATTTT. The chain carries TRBV6-2 or TRBV6-3 and TRBJ1-3; D may be TRBD1 (5 bases). CDR1 MNHEY and CDR2 SVGEGT come from the germline V gene. V lost 5 bases to trimming and J lost 2 bases, with 13 bases between them. The CDR3 runs 15 residues.

The rearrangement uses TRBV27 and TRBJ1-5, with D hard to call. The germline V gene has CDR1 MNHEY and CDR2 SMNVEV (reference sequence). CDR3 size: 15 residues. The CDR3 here is CVSSRSPPLNQPQHF. CDR3 coding DNA: TGTGTTAGCAGTCGGTCCCCGCCGCTAAATCAGCCCCAGCATTTT.

This clonotype has a count of ten or more. The chain has TRBV4-1 and TRBJ1-5, with 9 bases lining up with TRBD1. The CDR3 sequence is 17 residues long. J was trimmed by 0 bases and V by 5 bases; bases with no gene match: 8. Germline V gene data show CDR1 as MGHRA and CDR2 as YSYEKL. CDR3 in DNA: TGCGCCAGCAGCACGGGACAGGGAGGATATAGCAATCAGCCCCAGCATTTT. Its protein is CASSTGQGGYSNQPQHF.

This chain joins TRBV6-2 or TRBV6-3 and TRBJ2-1; 10 bases agree with TRBD2. Germline V gives CDR1 MNHEY, CDR2 SVGEGT. Trimming removed 8 bases from V and 0 bases from J; junction bases left unmatched: 10. CDR3 length: 17 residues. The CDR3 spells CASLSELAGSSYNEQFF. The DNA of the CDR3 is TGTGCCAGCCTTTCGGAACTAGCGGGGTCCTCCTACAATGAGCAGTTCTTC.

This clonotype showed up many times. The rearrangement joins TRBV27 to TRBJ1-6; no clear D gene. The CDR3 length is 13 residues. The germline V gene encodes CDR1 MNHEY and CDR2 SMNVEV (reference sequence). The ends were cut back, 3 bases at V and 7 bases at J, with 7 bases in the middle. The CDR3, as DNA: TGTGCCAGCAGTTTCTATGCGAATTCACCCCTCCACTTT. Amino acids: CASSFYANSPLHF.

Points on this clonotype: Germline and junction disagree at one end, which may indicate a read error. The chain combines TRBV6-9 with TRBJ2-1; no clear D gene. The CDR3 consists of 11 residues. Germline CDR1 MNHGY, CDR2 SVAAGI. The chain's CDR3 is CASSYPSERFF. The CDR3 DNA reads as TGTGCCAGCAGTTATCCCAGTGAGCGGTTCTTC.

A note on this clonotype: A single base separates this from a much larger clone, so it may be a read error. The chain is built from TRBV7-9 and TRBJ2-5, with a weak D call TRBD2 (6 bases). Looked up from germline, CDR1 is SEHNR and CDR2 is FQNEAQ (reference sequence). CDR3 length: 14 amino acids. In DNA form, the CDR3 reads TGTGTCAGCAGCTTACTGGGGGGAAAAGAGACCCAGTACTTC. Its protein is CVSSLLGGKETQYF.

The V call is TRBV6-5, the J call TRBJ2-7; 8 bases fit TRBD1. V lost 0 bases, J lost 8 bases, and 12 bases stayed unmatched. Looked up from germline, CDR1 is MNHEY and CDR2 is SVGAGI. The CDR3 extends over 16 amino acids. Here the CDR3 reads CASSYSARQGLGKQYF. The CDR3, as DNA: TGTGCCAGCAGTTACTCGGCGAGACAGGGGCTCGGAAAGCAGTACTTC.

The sample holds many counts of this clonotype. The gene calls are TRBV7-3 and TRBJ2-1; 7 bases map to TRBD2. J lost 7 bases, V lost 2 bases, and 11 bases had no gene match. There are 16 residues in the CDR3. Germline CDR1 is SGHTA and CDR2 is FQGTGA. The CDR3 DNA reads TGTGCCAGCAGCTTATTAGGCGGGAGACTTTCGAATGAGCAGTTCTTC. This translates into CASSLLGGRLSNEQFF. Drawing the rest from reference TRBV7-3 and TRBJ2-1, the complete variable domain is GAGVSQTPSNKVTEKGKYVELRCDPISGHTALYWYRQSLGQGPEFLIYFQGTGAADDSGLPNDRFFAVRPEGSVSTLKIQRTERGDSAVYLCASSLLGGRLSNEQFFGPGTRLTVL.

V and J are TRBV15 and TRBJ2-4; D remains unclear. V was pared by 3 bases and J by 3 bases, with 12 bases between. Germline CDR1 LNHNV, CDR2 YYDKDF (reference sequence). The CDR3 is 15 residues long. CDR3 loop: CATSSQELVKNIQYF. DNA of the CDR3: TGTGCCACCAGCAGCCAAGAGTTGGTCAAAAACATTCAGTACTTC.